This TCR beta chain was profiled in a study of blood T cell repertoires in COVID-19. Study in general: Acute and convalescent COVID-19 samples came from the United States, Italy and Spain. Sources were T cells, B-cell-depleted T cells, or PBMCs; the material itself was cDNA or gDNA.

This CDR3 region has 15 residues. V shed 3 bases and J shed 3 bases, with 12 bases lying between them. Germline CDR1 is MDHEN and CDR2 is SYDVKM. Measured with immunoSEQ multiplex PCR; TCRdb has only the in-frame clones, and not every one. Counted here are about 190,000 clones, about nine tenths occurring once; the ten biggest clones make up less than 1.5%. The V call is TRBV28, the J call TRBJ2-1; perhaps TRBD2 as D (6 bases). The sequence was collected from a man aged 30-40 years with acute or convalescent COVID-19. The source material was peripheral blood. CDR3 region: CASSFGGVGYNEQFF. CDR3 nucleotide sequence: TGTGCCAGCAGTTTCGGCGGGGTGGGCTACAATGAGCAGTTCTTC.